This T cell receptor (beta chain) was identified in a study of cytotoxic CD8 clonotypes in ibrutinib-treated CLL. Study-level information: Across samples, productive templates numbered 255,043 and productive rearrangements reached roughly 98,000 on average.

PBMCs were cryopreserved, and 1.5 to 2 micrograms of genomic DNA from them went into TCR beta libraries. Looked up from germline, CDR1 is LNHNV and CDR2 is YYDKDF (reference sequence). The ends were cut back, 0 bases at V and 0 bases at J, with 5 bases in the middle. This CDR3 is built from 14 residues. Measured with immunoSEQ multiplex PCR; TCRdb has only the in-frame clones, and not every one. Of fewer than 400,000 clones detected, roughly 70% appear once; the ten largest clones hold roughly 6%. The receptor comes from a human donor with chronic lymphocytic leukemia. The rearrangement links TRBV15 to TRBJ1-1; D ambiguous. The material was PBMCs, obtained after 36 months of ibrutinib treatment. CDR3 bases: TGTGCCACCAGCAGAGATATCGTGAACACTGAAGCTTTCTTT. The encoded protein is CATSRDIVNTEAFF.